What follows are 9 T cell receptor beta chains derived from one specimen sequenced in a study of T cell responses to AZD1222 COVID-19 vaccine (dated by TCRdb to the early 2020s). Library creation used the immunoSEQ multiplex PCR assay. This is the immuneACCESS table as TCRdb keeps it, with only in-frame sequences that have V and J called. A part of the clones is gone; compared with another copy, unresolved V genes explain less than half, and the rest is unexplained. The table for this sample lists about 160,000 clones; 91% of them were counted only once. Under 5% of the sample lies in the top ten. Interpreted using the paper, the time point label stands for: baseline before first vaccination. Sequenced here: peripheral blood, sampled on day 0 of AZD1222 vaccination. Receptors originate from an adult in good health.

The chain has TRBV6-1 and TRBJ2-7; 7 nucleotides align to TRBD2. Trimming cost V 2 bases and J 3 bases; bases outside gene matches: 7. The CDR3 contains 15 residues. Germline V lookup: CDR1 MNHNS, CDR2 SASEGT. The CDR3 nucleotides are TGTGCCAGCAGTGAAATGTCGGGAGGCGACTACGAGCAGTACTTC. Protein sequence: CASSEMSGGDYEQYF.

The genes are TRBV7-9 and TRBJ2-3; 7 positions agree with TRBD2. The germline CDR1 and CDR2 sequences are SEHNR and FQNEAQ (reference sequence). This CDR3 has 14 residues. Trimming at V came to 0 bases and at J to 3 bases, leaving 0 bases not matched to a gene. CDR3 protein: CASSLASGTDTQYF. The CDR3 DNA sequence: TGTGCCAGCAGCTTAGCTAGCGGGACAGATACGCAGTATTTT.

This clone appeared once. The V call is TRBV7-2, the J call TRBJ1-6; D unresolved. There are 13 residues in the CDR3. The germline CDR1 and CDR2 sequences are SGHTA and FQGNSA. Trimming took off 3 bases at V and 8 bases at J, with 8 bases between the two ends. The DNA for the CDR3 is TGTGCCAGCAGCTTCACGGAATATTCACCCCTCCACTTT. This encodes CASSFTEYSPLHF.

V usage is TRBV11-3 and J usage is TRBJ2-5, with a tentative D call TRBD2 (6 bases). V shed 4 bases and J shed 3 bases, with 9 bases lying between them. Germline CDR1 and CDR2: SGHNT and YENEEA. The CDR3 runs to 13 residues. This chain's CDR3 is CASSSRREETQYF. The CDR3, as DNA: TGTGCCAGCAGCTCTAGGAGGGAAGAGACCCAGTACTTC.

This clone has a single count. This same CDR3 is encoded by further DNA sequences in the sample. Written as DNA, the CDR3 is TGTGCCAGCAGCCTGACAGGCTCCTACAATGAGCAGTTCTTC. It is translated as CASSLTGSYNEQFF. This chain links TRBV28 with TRBJ2-1; possibly TRBD1 for D (6 bases). The CDR3 spans 14 residues. CDR1 and CDR2 (germline): MDHEN, SYDVKM. Trimming removed 6 bases from V and 0 bases from J, with 9 bases in between.

This clone was observed a single time. The chain combines TRBV19 with TRBJ2-1; D may be TRBD2 (6 bases). The length of the CDR3 is 16 residues. Germline V gene sequence: CDR1 LNHDA, CDR2 SQIVND (reference sequence). V gave up 3 bases and J gave up 0 bases, with 12 bases separating them. The CDR3 bases are TGTGCCAGTAGTATCCCCGCGGGGAGCTCCTACAATGAGCAGTTCTTC. Translating it yields CASSIPAGSSYNEQFF.

The DNA for the CDR3 is TGTGCCAGCAGCTTAGTGGTATCCGCAGATAATTCACCCCTCCACTTT. Amino acids: CASSLVVSADNSPLHF. The V gene is TRBV11-2, the J gene TRBJ1-6; D ambiguous. The CDR3 runs to 16 residues. V gave up 1 base and J gave up 5 bases, with 12 bases separating them. Looked up from germline, CDR1 is SGHAT and CDR2 is FQNNGV.

This clone was observed a single time. The chain carries TRBV5-1 and TRBJ2-1, with D unresolved. Germline V lookup: CDR1 SGHRS, CDR2 YFSETQ. Trimming stripped 0 bases from V and 3 bases from J, with 10 bases between. CDR3 size: 15 residues. The DNA of the CDR3 is TGCGCCAGCAGCTTGGCGCAGTATAGCTACAATGAGCAGTTCTTC. Its protein is CASSLAQYSYNEQFF.

J is TRBJ1-6 and V is TRBV5-1; TRBD1 matches at 7 bases. J gave up 10 bases and V 4 bases, and 14 bases lay outside the gene matches. The CDR3 runs to 16 residues. Germline V gives CDR1 SGHRS, CDR2 YFSETQ. Written as DNA, the CDR3 is TGCGCCAGCAGCATAGCCCGGGACAGCGCCCGATCACCCCTCCACTTT. Translated: CASSIARDSARSPLHF.